What follows are 17 T cell receptor beta chains derived from one specimen sequenced in a study of blood T cell repertoires in COVID-19. Clones were sequenced by immunoSEQ multiplex PCR, and TCRdb holds only the in-frame ones, with some missing. The sample records 310,000 or so clones, around 86% being singletons. The specimen was peripheral blood. The receptors stem from a woman aged 45-59 years with acute or convalescent COVID-19.

The CDR3 sequence is CASRVTGAKNIQYF. The DNA of the CDR3 is TGTGCCAGTAGAGTGACAGGAGCCAAAAACATTCAGTACTTC. The J gene is TRBJ2-4, the V gene TRBV19; possibly TRBD1 for D (6 bases). The V end lost 6 bases, the J end lost 0 bases, and 9 bases lay between the germline ends. Germline lookup yields CDR1 LNHDA and CDR2 SQIVND (reference sequence). CDR3 size: 14 residues.

The chain joins TRBV29-1 to TRBJ1-2; TRBD1 aligns across 8 bases. CDR1 SQVTM and CDR2 ANQGSEA come from the germline V gene. The CDR3 sequence is 13 residues long. V lost 2 bases to trimming and J lost 3 bases; unmatched junction nucleotides: 2. This CDR3 is CSVEQGADYGYTF. CDR3 nucleotides: TGCAGCGTTGAACAGGGGGCAGACTATGGCTACACCTTC. The full variable domain, in which reference TRBV29-1 and TRBJ1-2 provide the parts outside the CDR3, is SAVISQKPSRDICQRGTSLTIQCQVDSQVTMMFWYRQQPGQSLTLIATANQGSEATYESGFVIDKFPISRPNLTFSTLTVSNMSPEDSSIYLCSVEQGADYGYTFGSGTRLTVV.

This clone came up once. This chain joins TRBV9 and TRBJ2-3; 11 bases align to TRBD2. Germline CDR1 and CDR2: SGDLS and YYNGEE. With 8 bases clipped from V and 0 bases from J, the junction kept 14 bases outside the gene matches. This CDR3 region has 18 residues. The CDR3 loop is CASSQAGLAVPSTDTQYF. The DNA of the CDR3 is TGTGCCAGTTCGCAGGCGGGACTAGCGGTCCCAAGCACAGATACGCAGTATTTT.

The chain recombines TRBV5-4 with TRBJ2-1; 10 bases line up with TRBD2. The CDR3 runs 16 residues. Trimming took 4 bases from V and 7 from J; bases not matched to a gene: 11. CDR1 is SGHNT, CDR2 YYREEE, per germline (reference sequence). CDR3 bases: TGTGCCAGCAGCCACCGAGGTAGAGCGGGAGGGAATGAGCAGTTCTTC. This codes for CASSHRGRAGGNEQFF.

The chain combines TRBV25-1 with TRBJ2-5; 9 bases match TRBD1. The germline gives CDR1 MGHDK, CDR2 SYGVNS. The CDR3 totals 16 residues. V gave up 8 bases and J gave up 2 bases; unmatched junction bases: 12. The CDR3 DNA is TGTGCCAGCCTCCCGTTCGCCGGACAGGGGCAAGAGACCCAGTACTTC. Translating gives CASLPFAGQGQETQYF. Full variable domain (missing parts from reference TRBV25-1 and TRBJ2-5): EADIYQTPRYLVIGTGKKITLECSQTMGHDKMYWYQQDPGMELHLIHYSYGVNSTEKGDLSSESTVSRIRTEHFPLTLESARPSHTSQYLCASLPFAGQGQETQYFGPGTRLLVL.

This clone was observed once. The chain combines TRBV29-1 with TRBJ2-3, with 7 bases lining up with TRBD2. The CDR3 is 17 amino acids. Trimming cost V 8 bases and J 0 bases; bases outside gene matches: 17. CDR1 is SQVTM and CDR2 is ANQGSEA in the germline V gene. As DNA, the CDR3 is TGCAGCACCACCCGGGCCTCAGCGGGAATTAGCACAGATACGCAGTATTTT. Its protein is CSTTRASAGISTDTQYF.

The rearrangement links TRBV5-1 to TRBJ1-3; no clear D gene. The CDR3 contains 16 residues. Germline CDR1 SGHRS, CDR2 YFSETQ. Trimming removed 3 bases at V and 0 bases at J, with 13 bases between. CDR3 DNA: TGCGCCAGCAGCTCGGACCGGGGTACCTCTGGAAACACCATATATTTT. Its translation is CASSSDRGTSGNTIYF.

This sequence joins TRBV2 and TRBJ1-3; D not resolved. Trimming cost V 6 bases and J 1 base, with 7 bases left between them. The CDR3 has 13 residues. Per germline, CDR1 SNHLY and CDR2 FYNNEI. The DNA of the CDR3 is TGTGCCAGCAGAGCTGGTTCTGGAAACACCATATATTTT. It yields the protein CASRAGSGNTIYF. Full variable domain (remainder filled in from reference TRBV2 and TRBJ1-3): EPEVTQTPSHQVTQMGQEVILRCVPISNHLYFYWYRQILGQKVEFLVSFYNNEISEKSEIFDDQFSVERPDGSNFTLKIRSTKLEDSAMYFCASRAGSGNTIYFGEGSWLTVV.

The chain employs TRBV19 and TRBJ2-1; 10 nucleotides align to TRBD1. Germline V CDR1 and CDR2: LNHDA, SQIVND (reference sequence). This CDR3 has 15 amino acids. J lost 2 bases, V lost 6 bases, and 4 bases had no gene match. The CDR3 sequence: CASRRDRGPYNEQFF. DNA for the CDR3: TGTGCCAGTAGAAGGGACAGGGGCCCCTACAATGAGCAGTTCTTC.

This clone was seen a few times. J is TRBJ2-2 and V is TRBV10-3, with D maybe TRBD1 (6 bases). CDR1 ENHRY and CDR2 SYGVKD come from the germline V gene. The CDR3 has 14 amino acids. Trimming left V 4 bases short and J 0 bases short, with 6 bases between. The CDR3 nucleotides are TGTGCCATCAGTGGGACAGCGAACACCGGGGAGCTGTTTTTT. It translates to CAISGTANTGELFF.

This clone was counted a single time. This chain connects TRBV7-9 to TRBJ1-2; D is possibly TRBD1 (5 bases). Germline assignment: CDR1 SEHNR and CDR2 FQNEAQ (reference sequence). The CDR3 loop spans 14 amino acids. V lost 0 bases and J lost 4, with 9 bases in between. CDR3 nucleotides: TGTGCCAGCAGCTTAGCCCCACAGGCCTATGGCTACACCTTC. Translated: CASSLAPQAYGYTF.

The chain links TRBV11-2 to TRBJ1-6, with a possible D match to TRBD1 (5 bases). The V gene's germline CDR1 is SGHAT and CDR2 FQNNGV. Trimming left V 7 bases short and J 9 bases short, with 19 bases between. CDR3 length equals 15 residues. DNA for the CDR3: TGTGCCAGCACCCCCAAGGTGGGCGGGGGTTCACCCCTCCACTTT. Its protein product is CASTPKVGGGSPLHF. Based on the CDR3 plus reference TRBV11-2 and TRBJ1-6, the full variable domain is EAGVAQSPRYKIIEKRQSVAFWCNPISGHATLYWYQQILGQGPKLLIQFQNNGVVDDSQLPKDRFSAERLKGVDSTLKIQPAKLEDSAVYLCASTPKVGGGSPLHFGNGTRLTVT.

V is TRBV3-1 (or the pseudogene TRBV3-2) and J is TRBJ2-2, with D possibly TRBD1 on 5 matching bases. Germline CDR1 is LGHDT and CDR2 is YNNKEL (reference sequence). The CDR3 has 18 residues. V was clipped by 0 bases and J by 1 base, with 15 bases between them. The CDR3 nucleotides are TGTGCCAGCAGCCAAGATACTAAGGGGCAATGGAACACCGGGGAGCTGTTTTTT. Translation: CASSQDTKGQWNTGELFF.

The chain links TRBV5-5 to TRBJ2-2; the match to TRBD1 covers 8 bases. The CDR3 runs 14 residues. Germline V gene data show CDR1 as SGHKS and CDR2 as YYEKEE (reference sequence). V shed 4 bases and J 4 bases; nucleotides not matched to a gene: 3. CDR3 sequence: CASSGGTGTGELFF. Here the CDR3 DNA reads TGTGCCAGCAGCGGGGGGACAGGCACCGGGGAGCTGTTTTTT.

The chain has TRBV5-4 and TRBJ2-1; 9 nucleotides align to TRBD2. Germline lookup yields CDR1 SGHNT and CDR2 YYREEE (reference sequence). The CDR3 contains 14 residues. The trim removed 3 bases at V and 7 bases at J, leaving 5 bases unmatched. CDR3 sequence (DNA): TGTGCCAGCAGCTCAATTAGCGGGAGTAATGAGCAGTTCTTC. Translated, it gives CASSSISGSNEQFF. The variable domain in full, completed from reference TRBV5-4 and TRBJ2-1, reads ETGVTQSPTHLIKTRGQQVTLRCSSQSGHNTVSWYQQALGQGPQFIFQYYREEENGRGNFPPRFSGLQFPNYSSELNVNALELDDSALYLCASSSISGSNEQFFGPGTRLTVL.

This rearrangement joins TRBV4-1 to TRBJ1-4, with TRBD1 identical over 8 bases. Germline loops: CDR1 MGHRA, CDR2 YSYEKL. The CDR3 length is 15 residues. V lost 4 bases to trimming and J lost 7 bases; unmatched junction nucleotides: 8. CDR3 residues: CASSPGQDASEKLFF. DNA of the CDR3: TGCGCCAGCAGCCCGGGACAGGATGCCTCTGAAAAACTGTTTTTT.

V gene TRBV11-2 combines with J gene TRBJ2-7; 10 nucleotides agree with TRBD1. V trimming: 5 bases; J trimming: 5 bases; junction bases outside the gene matches: 9. The CDR3 covers 15 residues. CDR1 is SGHAT, CDR2 FQNNGV, per germline. CDR3 DNA: TGTGCCAGCAGCCCATGGGACAGGGGAAGGGACGAGCAGTACTTC. It translates to CASSPWDRGRDEQYF.